Listed below are T cell receptor beta chains from one sample, sequenced in a study of vaccination and CD4 T cells after COVID-19. TCRdb reanalysed the PCR reads using MiXCR and keeps one entry per CDR3 protein. The repertoire holds roughly 18,000 distinct CDR3 sequences, with about 71% as singletons. Antigen specificity for these receptors is unknown. Specimen: CD4+ T cells from blood, cultured in vitro. The receptors shown here come from a human donor who had recovered from COVID-19. The CDR3 runs from the conserved cysteine through the conserved F or W. The order of the fields is clone size, D gene, J gene, V gene, CDR3 length, CDR3 DNA, CDR3 protein. The D gene is left open where the match is weak. Part of the rows lack a size; the others show once, few, many or a class for expanded clones.

clone size: NA
D gene: NA
J gene: TRBJ1-6
V gene: TRBV27
CDR3 length: 15
CDR3 DNA: TGTGCCAGCAGTTTTGAGAGCCAGAGAAATTCACCCCTCCACTTT
CDR3 protein: CASSFESQRNSPLHF

clone size: NA
D gene: NA
J gene: TRBJ1-5
V gene: TRBV20-1
CDR3 length: 14
CDR3 DNA: TGCAGTGCTAGAGAGGACATACGCAATCAGCCCCAGCATTTT
CDR3 protein: CSAREDIRNQPQHF

clone size: NA
D gene: NA
J gene: TRBJ1-2
V gene: TRBV6-1
CDR3 length: 17
CDR3 DNA: TGTGCCAGCAGAGAAACGTACTGGCACACAGGAAACTATGGCTACACCTTC
CDR3 protein: CASRETYWHTGNYGYTF

clone size: NA
D gene: TRBD1
J gene: TRBJ1-1
V gene: TRBV20-1
CDR3 length: 14
CDR3 DNA: TGCAGTGCTCTATGGGGACAGGGAAGGTCTGAAGCTTTCTTT
CDR3 protein: CSALWGQGRSEAFF

clone size: NA
D gene: NA
J gene: TRBJ2-7
V gene: TRBV30
CDR3 length: 15
CDR3 DNA: TGTGCCTGGACCCCTGACCCCGGGGGAGGCTACGAGCAGTACTTC
CDR3 protein: CAWTPDPGGGYEQYF

clone size: NA
D gene: TRBD2
J gene: TRBJ2-2
V gene: TRBV7-2
CDR3 length: 19
CDR3 DNA: TGTGCCAGCAGCCTCTGGGGCCGACTAGCGGGAGATATTACCGGGGAGCTGTTTTTT
CDR3 protein: CASSLWGRLAGDITGELFF

clone size: few
D gene: NA
J gene: TRBJ1-5
V gene: TRBV30
CDR3 length: 14
CDR3 DNA: TGTGCCTGGAGTGTAGCCCGGGCAGGTCAGCCCCAGCATTTT
CDR3 protein: CAWSVARAGQPQHF

clone size: NA
D gene: NA
J gene: TRBJ2-2
V gene: TRBV7-9
CDR3 length: 16
CDR3 DNA: TGTGCCAGCAGCTCTCGCCCCTTGGGAGCGGCCGGGGAGCTGTTTTTT
CDR3 protein: CASSSRPLGAAGELFF

clone size: NA
D gene: NA
J gene: TRBJ2-7
V gene: TRBV2
CDR3 length: 15
CDR3 DNA: TGTGCCAGCAGTGAACCCGCAGTAAACGAGGTCGAGCAGTACTTC
CDR3 protein: CASSEPAVNEVEQYF

clone size: NA
D gene: NA
J gene: TRBJ1-5
V gene: TRBV5-6
CDR3 length: 14
CDR3 DNA: TGTGCCAGCAGCTTTTTCTGGGGCAATCAGCCCCAGCATTTT
CDR3 protein: CASSFFWGNQPQHF

clone size: NA
D gene: NA
J gene: TRBJ2-1
V gene: TRBV6-1
CDR3 length: 16
CDR3 DNA: TGTGCCAGCAGACCCCGCTCGACTAGTCTGTACAATGAGCAGTTCTTC
CDR3 protein: CASRPRSTSLYNEQFF

clone size: NA
D gene: NA
J gene: TRBJ1-2
V gene: TRBV30
CDR3 length: 13
CDR3 DNA: TGTGCCTGGAGCGAGGGCTTTAACTATGGCTACACCTTC
CDR3 protein: CAWSEGFNYGYTF

clone size: NA
D gene: TRBD1
J gene: TRBJ1-2
V gene: TRBV7-9
CDR3 length: 16
CDR3 DNA: TGTGCCAGCAGCTCCCAGGGGGGGGGCGCAAACTATGGCTACACCTTC
CDR3 protein: CASSSQGGGANYGYTF

clone size: once
D gene: NA
J gene: TRBJ2-3
V gene: TRBV20-1
CDR3 length: 16
CDR3 DNA: TGCAGTGCTAGAGTCCCGGACAGACCTAGCACAGATACGCAGTATTTT
CDR3 protein: CSARVPDRPSTDTQYF

clone size: few
D gene: NA
J gene: TRBJ1-2
V gene: TRBV6-2/TRBV6-3
CDR3 length: 13
CDR3 DNA: TGTGCCAGCAGCAGAGACTTAGGGTATGGCTACACCTTC
CDR3 protein: CASSRDLGYGYTF

clone size: NA
D gene: TRBD2
J gene: TRBJ2-7
V gene: TRBV3-1
CDR3 length: 14
CDR3 DNA: TGTGCCAGCAGCCCCACTAGCGGGAGCAGTGGGCAGTACTTC
CDR3 protein: CASSPTSGSSGQYF

clone size: NA
D gene: TRBD1
J gene: TRBJ1-1
V gene: TRBV15
CDR3 length: 15
CDR3 DNA: TGTGCCACCAGCAGAGGGGACAGACCAAACACTGAAGCTTTCTTT
CDR3 protein: CATSRGDRPNTEAFF

clone size: NA
D gene: NA
J gene: TRBJ1-6
V gene: TRBV28
CDR3 length: 14
CDR3 DNA: TGTGTCGCGGGGGGAAACCGGGCTAATTCACCCCTCCACTTT
CDR3 protein: CVAGGNRANSPLHF

clone size: NA
D gene: NA
J gene: TRBJ1-2
V gene: TRBV6-1
CDR3 length: 13
CDR3 DNA: TGTGCCAGCAGCCCGGACGGTCCTGAGGGCTACACCTTC
CDR3 protein: CASSPDGPEGYTF

clone size: NA
D gene: NA
J gene: TRBJ1-1
V gene: TRBV27
CDR3 length: 17
CDR3 DNA: TGTGCCAGCAGTGCCACCAGGTTGGAAGCCATGAACACTGAAGCTTTCTTT
CDR3 protein: CASSATRLEAMNTEAFF

clone size: NA
D gene: NA
J gene: TRBJ2-5
V gene: TRBV7-2
CDR3 length: 14
CDR3 DNA: TGTGCCAGCAGCTTAGAGCCAGGCCAAGAGACCCAGTACTTC
CDR3 protein: CASSLEPGQETQYF

clone size: NA
D gene: NA
J gene: TRBJ1-1
V gene: TRBV6-5
CDR3 length: 17
CDR3 DNA: TGTGCCAGCAGTTACTCGTGGCAGGTTATGTTGGGAACTGAAGCTTTCTTT
CDR3 protein: CASSYSWQVMLGTEAFF

clone size: few
D gene: NA
J gene: TRBJ1-2
V gene: TRBV6-5
CDR3 length: 13
CDR3 DNA: TGTGCCAGCAGTTCCCCAGGGGAGCTTGGCTACACCTTC
CDR3 protein: CASSSPGELGYTF

clone size: NA
D gene: TRBD1
J gene: TRBJ1-5
V gene: TRBV6-1
CDR3 length: 15
CDR3 DNA: TGTGCCAGCAGCTCCGACAGGGGGACCAATCAGCCCCAGCATTTT
CDR3 protein: CASSSDRGTNQPQHF

clone size: NA
D gene: NA
J gene: TRBJ1-3
V gene: TRBV4-3
CDR3 length: 14
CDR3 DNA: TGCGCCAGCAGCCCAGGGGATCCAGGAAACACCATATATTTT
CDR3 protein: CASSPGDPGNTIYF

clone size: NA
D gene: TRBD1
J gene: TRBJ1-2
V gene: TRBV28
CDR3 length: 11
CDR3 DNA: TGTGCCAGTGGGACAGTCTATGGCTACACCTTC
CDR3 protein: CASGTVYGYTF

clone size: few
D gene: NA
J gene: TRBJ2-7
V gene: TRBV19
CDR3 length: 14
CDR3 DNA: TGTGCCAGTAGTAGGGTGACGGGCTCCTACGAGCAGTACTTC
CDR3 protein: CASSRVTGSYEQYF

clone size: NA
D gene: NA
J gene: TRBJ2-7
V gene: TRBV6-5
CDR3 length: 14
CDR3 DNA: TGTGCCAGCAGTTACTCGAAGTTCCGCGAAGAGCAGTACTTC
CDR3 protein: CASSYSKFREEQYF

clone size: NA
D gene: TRBD2
J gene: TRBJ2-3
V gene: TRBV7-3
CDR3 length: 16
CDR3 DNA: TGTGCCAGCAGCTCAGGGACTAGCGGAATCACAGATACGCAGTATTTT
CDR3 protein: CASSSGTSGITDTQYF

clone size: NA
D gene: NA
J gene: TRBJ2-5
V gene: TRBV7-2
CDR3 length: 14
CDR3 DNA: TGTGCCAGCAGCCCCGGGCCCAGGGAGGAGACCCAGTACTTC
CDR3 protein: CASSPGPREETQYF

clone size: NA
D gene: NA
J gene: TRBJ2-6
V gene: TRBV7-9
CDR3 length: 13
CDR3 DNA: TGTATCCTTAAGCTCTCTGGGGCCAACGTCCTGACTTTC
CDR3 protein: CILKLSGANVLTF

clone size: NA
D gene: NA
J gene: TRBJ2-5
V gene: TRBV20-1
CDR3 length: 10
CDR3 DNA: TGCAGTTCCGCTGGGGAGACCCAGTACTTC
CDR3 protein: CSSAGETQYF

clone size: NA
D gene: NA
J gene: TRBJ2-3
V gene: TRBV25-1
CDR3 length: 16
CDR3 DNA: TGTGCCAGCAGCCCCCGCGAGGGGAGAGCCACAGATACGCAGTATTTT
CDR3 protein: CASSPREGRATDTQYF

clone size: NA
D gene: NA
J gene: TRBJ2-3
V gene: TRBV20-1
CDR3 length: 17
CDR3 DNA: TGCAGTGCTGGGCAGGGTTCCCGGGACACCTACACAGATACGCAGTATTTT
CDR3 protein: CSAGQGSRDTYTDTQYF

clone size: NA
D gene: TRBD1
J gene: TRBJ1-1
V gene: TRBV6-1
CDR3 length: 13
CDR3 DNA: TGTGCCAGCAGTGCCGAGACAGGGCTGAGTGCTTTCTTT
CDR3 protein: CASSAETGLSAFF

clone size: NA
D gene: NA
J gene: TRBJ1-5
V gene: TRBV7-2
CDR3 length: 13
CDR3 DNA: TGTGCCAGCAGCTTTAAGGAGGATTCGCCCCAGCATTTT
CDR3 protein: CASSFKEDSPQHF

clone size: NA
D gene: NA
J gene: TRBJ1-3
V gene: TRBV29-1
CDR3 length: 14
CDR3 DNA: TGCAGCGTTGTAAAACAGAACTCTGGAAACACCATATATTTT
CDR3 protein: CSVVKQNSGNTIYF

clone size: NA
D gene: NA
J gene: TRBJ2-2
V gene: TRBV27
CDR3 length: 16
CDR3 DNA: TGTGCCATCTCCCGATTGGGACCCATGAACACCGGGGAGCTGTTTTTT
CDR3 protein: CAISRLGPMNTGELFF

clone size: NA
D gene: TRBD2
J gene: TRBJ2-3
V gene: TRBV6-4
CDR3 length: 15
CDR3 DNA: TGTGCCAGCAGTGAAGGCGGGAGCGGCACAGATACGCAGTATTTT
CDR3 protein: CASSEGGSGTDTQYF

clone size: once
D gene: NA
J gene: TRBJ1-1
V gene: TRBV5-1
CDR3 length: 14
CDR3 DNA: TGCGCCAGCAGAATTGGGACCATGAACACTGAAGCTTTCTTT
CDR3 protein: CASRIGTMNTEAFF

clone size: NA
D gene: NA
J gene: TRBJ1-1
V gene: TRBV25-1
CDR3 length: 11
CDR3 DNA: TGTGCCAGCAGTGATCGGTTTGAAGCTTTCTTT
CDR3 protein: CASSDRFEAFF

clone size: NA
D gene: TRBD1
J gene: TRBJ1-2
V gene: TRBV20-1
CDR3 length: 13
CDR3 DNA: TGCAGTGCAGAGGGACAGGGAGACTATGGCTACACCTTC
CDR3 protein: CSAEGQGDYGYTF

clone size: NA
D gene: TRBD2
J gene: TRBJ2-7
V gene: TRBV23-1
CDR3 length: 16
CDR3 DNA: TGCGCCAGCAGTCCTGGACTAGCGGGAGGGGTAATCGAGCAGTACTTC
CDR3 protein: CASSPGLAGGVIEQYF

clone size: NA
D gene: NA
J gene: TRBJ2-2
V gene: TRBV9
CDR3 length: 16
CDR3 DNA: TGTGCCAGCAGCGCCACCCCAACTTTAGGGCCCGGGGAGCTGTTTTTT
CDR3 protein: CASSATPTLGPGELFF

clone size: NA
D gene: NA
J gene: TRBJ2-7
V gene: TRBV6-1
CDR3 length: 14
CDR3 DNA: TGTGCCAGCAGTGATGTCGGGACCGGATACGAGCAGTACTTC
CDR3 protein: CASSDVGTGYEQYF

clone size: NA
D gene: TRBD1
J gene: TRBJ2-7
V gene: TRBV7-2
CDR3 length: 14
CDR3 DNA: TGTGCCAGCGCCAGGGACAGGGGGCTCCACGAGCAGTACTTC
CDR3 protein: CASARDRGLHEQYF